The 12 T cell receptor beta chains below were found in one sample sequenced in a study of blood T cell repertoires in COVID-19. Data came from immunoSEQ multiplex PCR; TCRdb stores just in-frame clones and leaves some out. The sample holds some 220,000 clones, almost 85% seen once. Material for sequencing was peripheral blood. These receptors came from a middle-aged man with COVID-19, enrolled during active disease.

The gene calls are TRBV5-1 and TRBJ2-6; the D is unclear. Germline V gives CDR1 SGHRS, CDR2 YFSETQ. The CDR3 runs to 16 residues. Trimming left V 0 bases short and J 0 bases short, with 7 bases between. The CDR3 is CASSLAILSGANVLTF. The CDR3, as DNA: TGCGCCAGCAGCTTGGCTATCCTCTCTGGGGCCAACGTCCTGACTTTC.

The V and J genes are TRBV2 and TRBJ2-2, with D possibly being TRBD1 (7 bases). The CDR3 is 16 residues long. CDR1 and CDR2 from the germline V gene are SNHLY and FYNNEI. Trimming removed 1 base at V and 8 bases at J, with 17 bases between. The CDR3 region has the DNA TGTGCCAGCAGTGAAGTCGGCAGGGGGGATATGGGGGAGCTGTTTTTT. This codes for CASSEVGRGDMGELFF.

The V and J genes are TRBV7-9 and TRBJ2-2; 9 bases line up with TRBD1. CDR1 is SEHNR, CDR2 FQNEAQ, per germline (reference sequence). The CDR3 runs 16 residues. Trimming cost V 5 bases and J 2 bases; bases outside gene matches: 6. The CDR3 DNA sequence: TGTGCCAGCAGCCCCAGGACAGGGGTTAACACCGGGGAGCTGTTTTTT. Its protein product is CASSPRTGVNTGELFF.

The chain couples TRBV5-1 to TRBJ2-5, with a tentative D call TRBD1 (8 bases). CDR3 size: 15 residues. CDR1 and CDR2 (germline): SGHRS, YFSETQ. V was pared by 4 bases and J by 7 bases, with 20 bases between. The CDR3 DNA reads as TGCGCCAGCAGCCCCGGGACAGGAGGACTAGGGACCCAGTACTTC. Translated: CASSPGTGGLGTQYF.

This clone showed up just a few times. The chain links TRBV11-2 to TRBJ2-7; D is unclear. Deletions cut 5 bases from V and 5 bases from J, with 7 bases between. The CDR3 sequence is 11 residues long. Germline-derived CDR1 and CDR2 are SGHAT and FQNNGV. In DNA, the CDR3 is TGTGCCAGCAGCCGAAGAGACGAGCAGTACTTC. Protein: CASSRRDEQYF.

This chain connects TRBV7-3 to TRBJ2-2, with unresolved D. Trimming removed 2 bases at V and 6 bases at J, with 7 bases between. Germline lookup yields CDR1 SGHTA and CDR2 FQGTGA. The CDR3 covers 13 residues. The CDR3 region is CASSLGVAGELFF. CDR3 nucleotides: TGTGCCAGCAGCTTAGGAGTGGCCGGGGAGCTGTTTTTT.

The V and J genes are TRBV11-2 and TRBJ2-7, with D possibly matching TRBD1 (6 bases). V was pared by 7 bases and J by 0 bases, with 10 bases between. Germline CDR1 and CDR2: SGHAT and FQNNGV. CDR3 length: 13 amino acids. CDR3 sequence: CASMTGLSYEQYF. The CDR3 nucleotides read TGTGCCAGCATGACAGGCCTCTCCTACGAGCAGTACTTC. Combining the CDR3 with reference TRBV11-2 and TRBJ2-7 gives the whole variable domain EAGVAQSPRYKIIEKRQSVAFWCNPISGHATLYWYQQILGQGPKLLIQFQNNGVVDDSQLPKDRFSAERLKGVDSTLKIQPAKLEDSAVYLCASMTGLSYEQYFGPGTRLTVT.

This clone was observed once. J is TRBJ2-7 and V is TRBV28; D may be TRBD1 (6 bases). The CDR3 has 15 residues. V lost 6 bases and J 1 base, leaving 16 bases between the germline ends. Germline V lookup: CDR1 MDHEN, CDR2 SYDVKM. The CDR3 nucleotides read TGTGCCAGCAGAGAGGTTAACAGGGATTCCTACGAGCAGTACTTC. Protein product: CASREVNRDSYEQYF.

The rearrangement uses TRBV6-1 and TRBJ2-1, with 10 positions matching TRBD2. V dropped 3 bases and J dropped 5; count of bases not matched to a gene: 10. The CDR3 runs to 17 residues. Germline V CDR1 and CDR2: MNHNS, SASEGT. The CDR3 DNA follows: TGTGCCAGCAGTGATCTCCTAACTAGCGGGGTCCACAATGAGCAGTTCTTC. This translates into CASSDLLTSGVHNEQFF.

V gene TRBV2 combines with J gene TRBJ1-2; D gene ambiguous. The CDR3 has 14 residues. Trimming took off 2 bases at V and 4 bases at J, with 11 bases between the two ends. CDR1 and CDR2 from the germline V gene are SNHLY and FYNNEI. CDR3 nucleotides: TGTGCCAGCAGTGAATTGGAAGCGACCTATGGCTACACCTTC. It codes for CASSELEATYGYTF.

This clone was found a few times. The chain is built from TRBV6-4 and TRBJ1-1; TRBD1 might be the D (5 bases). Trimming removed 6 bases at V and 1 base at J, with 12 bases between. Looked up from germline, CDR1 is MRHNA and CDR2 is SNTAGT. CDR3 length: 14 amino acids. CDR3 coding DNA: TGTGCCAGCAGACCCTATCAGGGGAACACTGAAGCTTTCTTT. Its translation is CASRPYQGNTEAFF.

The CDR3 sequence is CASSPRPGSTYEQYF. In nucleotides, the CDR3 is TGTGCCAGCAGTCCTCGACCGGGTTCTACCTACGAGCAGTACTTC. The V and J genes are TRBV6-5 and TRBJ2-7; no reliable D call. The CDR3 consists of 15 residues. Deletions cut 5 bases from V and 2 bases from J, with 16 bases between. CDR1 is MNHEY, CDR2 SVGAGI, per germline.